One and the same sample provided the 3 T cell receptor beta chains below, sequenced in a study of blood T cell repertoires in COVID-19. TCRdb's copy holds only in-frame clones and misses some; the assay was immunoSEQ multiplex PCR. The sample lists about 80,000 clones, more than 75% seen once, with roughly a quarter in the top ten. Sequenced sample: peripheral blood. The receptors originated from a human donor in a cohort sampled during active COVID-19.

This chain links TRBV19 with TRBJ1-5; TRBD1 might be the D (6 bases). Trimming shortened V by 10 bases and J by 4 bases, and 11 bases separated the two germline ends. CDR3 length: 12 residues. CDR1 is LNHDA, CDR2 SQIVND, per germline (reference sequence). CDR3 residues: CATRGGNQPQHF. CDR3 DNA sequence: TGTGCCACCAGGGGCGGGAATCAGCCCCAGCATTTT.

The chain employs TRBV11-2 and TRBJ1-2, with D possibly matching TRBD1 (6 bases). The CDR3 runs to 15 residues. Trimming took off 0 bases at V and 3 bases at J, with 11 bases between the two ends. Germline V gene data show CDR1 as SGHAT and CDR2 as FQNNGV. The DNA for the CDR3 is TGTGCCAGCAGCTTAGAGGGGGGGCAAGACTATGGCTACACCTTC. Protein product: CASSLEGGQDYGYTF.

The chain joins TRBV2 to TRBJ1-2, with a possible D match to TRBD1 (6 bases). Per the germline V gene, CDR1 is SNHLY and CDR2 is FYNNEI. The CDR3 is 15 amino acids. V lost 2 bases, J lost 6 bases, and 16 bases lay in between. Here the CDR3 DNA reads TGTGCCAGCAGTGAAATGAAGGGGCGGACAGATGGCTACACCTTC. This sequence encodes CASSEMKGRTDGYTF.